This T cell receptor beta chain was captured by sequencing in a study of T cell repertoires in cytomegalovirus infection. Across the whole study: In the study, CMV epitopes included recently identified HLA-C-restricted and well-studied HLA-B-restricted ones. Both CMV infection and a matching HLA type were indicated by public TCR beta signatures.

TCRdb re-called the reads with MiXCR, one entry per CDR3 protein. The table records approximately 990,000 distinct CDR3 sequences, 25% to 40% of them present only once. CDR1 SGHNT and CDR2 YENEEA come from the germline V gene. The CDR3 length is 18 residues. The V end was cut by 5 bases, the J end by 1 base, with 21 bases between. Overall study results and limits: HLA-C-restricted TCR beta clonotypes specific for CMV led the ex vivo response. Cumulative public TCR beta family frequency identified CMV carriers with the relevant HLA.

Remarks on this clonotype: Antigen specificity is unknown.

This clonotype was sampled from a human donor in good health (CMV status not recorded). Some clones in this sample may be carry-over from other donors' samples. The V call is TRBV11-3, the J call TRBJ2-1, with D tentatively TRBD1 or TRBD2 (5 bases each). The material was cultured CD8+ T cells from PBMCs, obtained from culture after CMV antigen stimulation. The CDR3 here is CASSLLEVRGPSYNEQFF. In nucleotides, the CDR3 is TGTGCCAGCAGCCTCCTAGAGGTCCGGGGCCCTTCCTACAATGAGCAGTTCTTC. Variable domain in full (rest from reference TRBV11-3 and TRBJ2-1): EAGVVQSPRYKIIEKKQPVAFWCNPISGHNTLYWYLQNLGQGPELLIRYENEEAVDDSQLPKDRFSAERLKGVDSTLKIQPAELGDSAVYLCASSLLEVRGPSYNEQFFGPGTRLTVL.